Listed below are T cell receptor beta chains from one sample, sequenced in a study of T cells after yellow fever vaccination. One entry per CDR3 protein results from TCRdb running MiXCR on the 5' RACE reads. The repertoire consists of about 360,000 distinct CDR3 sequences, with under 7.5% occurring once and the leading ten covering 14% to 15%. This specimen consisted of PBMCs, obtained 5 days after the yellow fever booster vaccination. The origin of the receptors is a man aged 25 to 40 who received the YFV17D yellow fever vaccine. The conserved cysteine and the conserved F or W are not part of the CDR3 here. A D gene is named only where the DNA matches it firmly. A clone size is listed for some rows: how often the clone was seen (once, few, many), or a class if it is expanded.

cdr3_aa: ATSWLAGREQY
v_call: TRBV15
clone_size: many
d_call: TRBD2

cdr3_aa: ASSVIRDGELF
v_call: TRBV9
clone_size: many
d_call: -

cdr3_aa: ASSHRTSGRQETQY
v_call: TRBV7-9
clone_size: -
d_call: TRBD2

cdr3_aa: ASSGLVVNEQF
v_call: TRBV2
clone_size: -
d_call: TRBD2

cdr3_aa: SAGGTADSYEQY
v_call: TRBV20-1
clone_size: few
d_call: -

cdr3_aa: ATEADYNEQF
v_call: TRBV15
clone_size: few
d_call: -

cdr3_aa: SATLERPVAVADTQY
v_call: TRBV20-1
clone_size: -
d_call: -

cdr3_aa: ASGQSTERDTQY
v_call: TRBV7-6
clone_size: many
d_call: -

cdr3_aa: ASSIRDGRRSQPQH
v_call: TRBV12-3/TRBV12-4
clone_size: few
d_call: -

cdr3_aa: SSDRGSQETQY
v_call: TRBV29-1
clone_size: few
d_call: TRBD1

cdr3_aa: SAGTFGRGRETQY
v_call: TRBV20-1
clone_size: few
d_call: -

cdr3_aa: SARVMRVANVLT
v_call: TRBV20-1
clone_size: few
d_call: -

cdr3_aa: ASSQGHPGQGAKQPQH
v_call: TRBV4-3
clone_size: few
d_call: TRBD1

cdr3_aa: ASSQVGRGDREKLF
v_call: TRBV3-1
clone_size: many
d_call: -

cdr3_aa: ASSLVEGTGELF
v_call: TRBV12-3/TRBV12-4
clone_size: many
d_call: -

cdr3_aa: ASSFQGSETQY
v_call: TRBV5-1
clone_size: -
d_call: -

cdr3_aa: ASSLGQGILYEQY
v_call: TRBV4-3
clone_size: -
d_call: TRBD1

cdr3_aa: ASSLESGENSPLH
v_call: TRBV5-1
clone_size: many
d_call: -

cdr3_aa: ASSLVLGHSSDEQY
v_call: TRBV7-9
clone_size: -
d_call: -

cdr3_aa: ASSAGQGRQETQY
v_call: TRBV12-3/TRBV12-4
clone_size: -
d_call: TRBD1

cdr3_aa: ASRISGGSRSSYEQY
v_call: TRBV6-1
clone_size: -
d_call: -

cdr3_aa: ASRNQNYNEQF
v_call: TRBV12-3/TRBV12-4
clone_size: few
d_call: -

cdr3_aa: ASSPSSKETQY
v_call: TRBV18
clone_size: once
d_call: -

cdr3_aa: ASSASGTGSTGELF
v_call: TRBV11-3
clone_size: few
d_call: TRBD1

cdr3_aa: ASSPTRADTQY
v_call: TRBV19
clone_size: -
d_call: -

cdr3_aa: ASSPGGGEKLF
v_call: TRBV14
clone_size: few
d_call: -

cdr3_aa: ASSFGRWSYEQY
v_call: TRBV6-5
clone_size: many
d_call: -

cdr3_aa: ASTLTGGFGKNTEAF
v_call: TRBV5-1
clone_size: few
d_call: TRBD1

cdr3_aa: ASSLAGTWETQY
v_call: TRBV5-1
clone_size: many
d_call: -